This T cell receptor beta chain was sequenced for a study of T cell responses to AZD1222 COVID-19 vaccine. Overall study: Investigators merged groups given second doses at roughly 4 or roughly 12 weeks. General observations from the study: Targeting of unmutated variant regions was reportedly seen in nearly half of spike-specific TCRs. Mapped onto spike, vaccine-associated CD4 TCRs spanned it and were dominant at 160-218 and 743-854.

In germline, CDR1 is SNHLY, CDR2 FYNNEI. Unmatched junction bases numbered 5, after V lost 6 bases and J lost 5 bases. This CDR3 is built from 14 residues. The table came from immunoSEQ multiplex PCR; TCRdb's copy has only in-frame clones and leaves some out. The table has over 100,000 clones, around nine tenths seen once. As concerns this clone: What it recognizes is unknown.

The sample consisted of peripheral blood, taken on day 0 of AZD1222 vaccination. The sequence derives from an adult in good health. The chain is built from TRBV2 and TRBJ2-5, with TRBD1 matching over 11 bases. Here the CDR3 DNA reads TGTGCCAGCAGCTGGGACAGGGGGTCGGAGACCCAGTACTTC. It codes for CASSWDRGSETQYF. The complete variable domain, with remaining parts taken from reference TRBV2 and TRBJ2-5, reads EPEVTQTPSHQVTQMGQEVILRCVPISNHLYFYWYRQILGQKVEFLVSFYNNEISEKSEIFDDQFSVERPDGSNFTLKIRSTKLEDSAMYFCASSWDRGSETQYFGPGTRLLVL.